This TCR beta chain was retrieved from a study of blood T cell repertoires in COVID-19 (dated by TCRdb to about 2020). In terms of the full investigation: Collaborator samples came from the United States, Italy and Spain and covered acute and convalescent phases of COVID-19. The prospective study material was composed of cDNA or gDNA derived from T cells, B-cell-depleted T cells, or PBMCs. Deeply sampled blood TCRbeta repertoires from subjects exposed to, actively infected with, or recovered from COVID-19 were included in the dataset. The repertoires were released in a freely available public database meant as a resource for research on the immune response to SARS-CoV-2. The samples were drawn from the first 160 participants of the ongoing ImmuneRACE study and from 1,200 or so subjects provided by 6 global collaborators. Nearly every sample came with metadata listing a de-identified subject ID, COVID-19 status, age in years and sex. HLA class I and class II types, where available, came from metadata supplied by the sample provider rather than from assay-based typing. On the study overall, not on this receptor specifically: The amount of clinical and demographic metadata varied by source and participant and was provided uncurated.

Note on this clone: Its recognized antigen is unknown. Qualities for individual bases were not recorded, and no much larger clone is one base off.

Collaborating institutions collected whole blood in K2EDTA tubes following their own protocols. For TCRbeta analysis, collaborator samples were shipped as frozen whole blood, as isolated PBMCs, or as DNA extracted from either sample type. The immunoSEQ Assay, a bias-controlled multiplex PCR, was used to amplify TCRbeta CDR3 regions from genomic DNA. In the source study's methods: Nucleated cell counts per sample were estimated from amplification of reference gene primers within the assay. To quantify the absolute abundance of each unique TCRbeta CDR3 rearrangement, sequence reads were collapsed and filtered. For each sample, productive Simpson clonality was calculated as the square root of Simpson's diversity index over productive rearrangements. TCRdb's version of the immuneACCESS table is confined to in-frame rearrangements and falls short of the full clone set. An unresolved V gene accounts for under half of the shortfall where checked; the remainder is of unknown origin. V and J calls plus clone size are reproduced from that table; the DNA served to infer D and trimming. Here the sample has about 210,000 clones; about 91% occur a single time. 4.5% to 5.5% of the sample rests with the top ten.

The CDR3 holds 15 amino acids from the cysteine to the phenylalanine. Of the read, only the CDR3 DNA is kept; its 45 bases are in frame from base 1. The germline V gene encodes CDR1 SGHTA and CDR2 FQGNSA. V is pared back by 2 bases and J by 4 bases, with 14 bases lying between the germline termini. The sequenced material came from peripheral blood. This sequence uses TRBV7-2 and TRBJ1-2, with the D gene uncertain. This clonotype was sampled from a woman between 40 and 50 years old with acute or convalescent COVID-19. The CDR3 region reads CASSLLEGGLYGYTF. The nucleotide sequence reads TGTGCCAGCAGCTTACTAGAGGGTGGCCTCTATGGCTACACCTTC.